This entry concerns a single T cell receptor (beta chain). Its antigen is unknown. This entry comes from a study of T-cell memory formation after mild COVID-19. The CDR3 totals 11 residues. The germline CDR1 and CDR2 sequences are LGHNT and FRNRAP. V shed 6 bases and J shed 6 bases, with 6 bases lying between them. General study findings and limits: The study found contracting CD4+ clones mainly in CM and EM and contracting CD8+ clones in EMRA. The finding that pre-infection memory included some responding clones suggested that cross-reactive memory joined. Day 15 to 85 contractors were CD4/CD8 balanced; later expanders leaned CD4+.

TCR alpha and TCR beta cDNA libraries carrying sample barcodes and UMIs were produced by 5'RACE using constant-segment primers. Each CDR3 protein is one row after TCRdb ran MiXCR on the 5' RACE reads. Among fewer than 550,000 distinct CDR3 sequences listed, 20% were seen once. The rearrangement links TRBV12-5 to TRBJ1-5; unclear D gene. This clonotype was sampled from an adult woman who had mild COVID-19 (a few samples of this study predate the infection). Cell type and time point are not known. Sequences were obtained from PBMCs or a T cell subset sorted from them (not recorded which). This CDR3 reads CASGRPQPQHF. DNA for the CDR3: TGTGCTAGTGGCCGACCTCAGCCCCAGCATTTT.